The subject of this entry is one TCR beta chain. The target antigen is unknown. Donors had nominal health at sampling but likely had unrecorded immune exposures. The data originate from a study of cytomegalovirus exposure and HLA in healthy donors. About the research overall: Genotyping showed roughly 77% of roughly 400 donors falling in the Caucasian-associated ancestry cluster. Study results and caveats: Sequencing likely generated an artifact that appeared as a cluster of highly shared sequence variants.

In the PCR, 60 Vbeta and 13 Jbeta primers were used. Libraries were prepared by immunoSEQ multiplex PCR; TCRdb keeps only in-frame clonotypes and omits some of them. Of 100,000 or so clones in the sample, about three quarters were seen once. J lost 7 bases, V lost 5 bases, and 13 bases had no gene match. The germline CDR1 and CDR2 sequences are MNHEY and SMNVEV (reference sequence). This CDR3 contains 16 residues. V gene TRBV27 combines with J gene TRBJ2-1; TRBD2 matches 8 bases. Material: PBMCs. The receptor's source is a woman in her thirties or forties in good health and CMV-seropositive. The CDR3 nucleotides are TGTGCCAGCAGTCCCTCGCGGAGCGGGAGATATAATGAGCAGTTCTTC. As protein: CASSPSRSGRYNEQFF.